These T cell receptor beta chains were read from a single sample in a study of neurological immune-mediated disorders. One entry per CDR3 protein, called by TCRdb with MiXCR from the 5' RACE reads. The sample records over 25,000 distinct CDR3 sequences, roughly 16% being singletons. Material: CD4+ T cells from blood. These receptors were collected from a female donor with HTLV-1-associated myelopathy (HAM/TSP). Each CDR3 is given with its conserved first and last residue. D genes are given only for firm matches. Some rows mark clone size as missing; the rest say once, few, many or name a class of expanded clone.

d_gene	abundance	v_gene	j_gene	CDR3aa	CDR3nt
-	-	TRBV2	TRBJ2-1	CASSLACEQFF	TGTGCCAGCAGTCTAGCCTGCGAGCAGTTCTTC
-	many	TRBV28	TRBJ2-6	CASSLSRASSGANVLTF	TGTGCCAGCAGTTTATCCAGGGCCAGCTCTGGGGCCAACGTCCTGACTTTC
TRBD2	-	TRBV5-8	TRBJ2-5	CASSPGLVGGQETQYF	TGTGCCAGCAGCCCGGGACTAGTTGGAGGACAAGAGACCCAGTACTTC
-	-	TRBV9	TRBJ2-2	CASSQTGVDTGELFF	TGTGCCAGCAGCCAGACAGGCGTCGACACCGGGGAGCTGTTTTTT
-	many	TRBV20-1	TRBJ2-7	CSAPDTTYEQYF	TGCAGTGCTCCGGACACCACCTACGAGCAGTACTTC
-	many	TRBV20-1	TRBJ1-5	CSARIGEQPQHF	TGCAGTGCTAGAATTGGGGAGCAGCCCCAGCATTTT
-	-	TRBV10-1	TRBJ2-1	CARNEQFF	TGCGCCAGGAATGAGCAGTTCTTC
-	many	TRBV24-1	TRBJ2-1	CATSDLMVLGRDLPVYNEQFF	TGTGCCACCAGTGATTTGATGGTATTGGGGCGGGACCTACCCGTATACAATGAGCAGTTCTTC
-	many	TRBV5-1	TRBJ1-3	CASSGSTGDTIYF	TGCGCCAGCAGCGGATCAACGGGGGACACCATATATTTT
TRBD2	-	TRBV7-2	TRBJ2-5	CASSLSSGGAIETQYF	TGTGCCAGCAGCTTATCGAGCGGGGGGGCAATAGAGACCCAGTACTTC
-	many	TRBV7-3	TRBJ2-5	CASSLTRVSPETQYF	TGTGCCAGCAGCTTAACGCGGGTTAGTCCCGAGACCCAGTACTTC
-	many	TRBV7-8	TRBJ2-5	CASGSRSGESETQYF	TGTGCCAGCGGTTCCAGGTCAGGGGAATCCGAGACCCAGTACTTC
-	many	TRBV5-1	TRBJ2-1	CASSLGQGRYNEQFF	TGCGCCAGCAGCTTGGGCCAGGGAAGGTACAATGAGCAGTTCTTC
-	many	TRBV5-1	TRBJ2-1	CASSLAASPDEQFF	TGCGCCAGCAGCTTGGCCGCTAGTCCCGATGAGCAGTTCTTC
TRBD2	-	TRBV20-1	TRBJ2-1	CSARDVGGREENEQFF	TGCAGTGCTAGAGATGTGGGGGGGAGGGAAGAAAATGAGCAGTTCTTC
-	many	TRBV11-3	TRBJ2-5	CASSLGSGGPQETQYF	TGTGCCAGCAGCTTAGGATCTGGGGGCCCCCAAGAGACCCAGTACTTC
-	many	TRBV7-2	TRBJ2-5	CASSLAWDQETQYF	TGTGCCAGCAGCCTAGCCTGGGACCAAGAGACCCAGTACTTC
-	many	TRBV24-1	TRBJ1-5	CATSDGGGSNQPQHF	TGTGCCACCAGTGATGGGGGTGGAAGCAATCAGCCCCAGCATTTT
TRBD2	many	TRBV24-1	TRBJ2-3	CATSSAGGSTDTQYF	TGTGCCACCAGTAGTGCGGGAGGGAGCACAGATACGCAGTATTTT
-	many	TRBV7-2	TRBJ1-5	CASGTGGSGTQHF	TGTGCCAGCGGGACTGGGGGAAGTGGGACCCAGCATTTT
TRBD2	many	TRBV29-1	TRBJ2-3	CSVTPSGYQYTSTDTQYF	TGCAGCGTAACGCCTAGCGGGTATCAATATACTAGCACAGATACGCAGTATTTT
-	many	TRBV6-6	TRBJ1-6	CASSYPLSTANNSPLHF	TGTGCCAGCAGTTATCCCCTCTCGACAGCCAATAATTCACCCCTCCACTTT
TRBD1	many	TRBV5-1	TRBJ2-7	CASSSTGITYEQYF	TGCGCCAGCAGCTCGACAGGGATTACCTACGAGCAGTACTTC
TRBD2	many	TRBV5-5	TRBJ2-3	CASSWGSGGNTDTQYF	TGTGCCAGCAGCTGGGGTAGCGGGGGAAACACAGATACGCAGTATTTT
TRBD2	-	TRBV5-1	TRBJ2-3	CASRSSGGDTQYF	TGCGCCAGCAGATCTAGCGGGGGAGATACGCAGTATTTT
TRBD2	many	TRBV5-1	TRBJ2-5	CASLRLAGVVETQYF	TGCGCCAGCCTACGACTAGCGGGAGTCGTAGAGACCCAGTACTTC
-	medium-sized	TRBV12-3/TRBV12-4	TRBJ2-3	CASSVQGGETDTQYF	TGTGCCAGCAGCGTACAGGGCGGGGAAACAGATACGCAGTATTTT
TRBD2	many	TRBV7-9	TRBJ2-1	CASRMALSGGDYNEQFF	TGTGCCAGCAGGATGGCTTTGAGCGGGGGGGACTACAATGAGCAGTTCTTC
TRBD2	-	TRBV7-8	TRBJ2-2	CASSLAPSTSGGNTGELFF	TGTGCCAGCAGCTTAGCGCCCAGTACTAGCGGGGGGAACACCGGGGAGCTGTTTTTT
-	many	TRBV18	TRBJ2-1	CASSVGLGSDEQFF	TGTGCCAGCTCAGTCGGGCTGGGGTCGGATGAGCAGTTCTTC
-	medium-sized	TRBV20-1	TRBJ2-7	CSARGQAYEQYF	TGCAGTGCTAGGGGCCAAGCCTACGAGCAGTACTTC
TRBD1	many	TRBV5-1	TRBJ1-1	CASSDPGQRSDTEAFF	TGCGCCAGCAGCGACCCGGGACAGCGGTCGGACACTGAAGCTTTCTTT
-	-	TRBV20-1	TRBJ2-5	CSARVSGQDTQYF	TGCAGTGCTAGAGTATCTGGGCAAGATACCCAGTACTTC
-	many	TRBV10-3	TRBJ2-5	CAISESYVLETQYF	TGTGCCATCAGTGAGTCATACGTCTTAGAGACCCAGTACTTC
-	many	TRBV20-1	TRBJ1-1	CSARPQGNEAFF	TGCAGTGCTAGGCCCCAGGGAAACGAAGCTTTCTTT
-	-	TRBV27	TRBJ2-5	CANSHGGRETQYF	TGTGCCAACAGCCACGGGGGAAGGGAGACCCAGTACTTC
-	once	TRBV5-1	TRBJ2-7	CASSLGPSDSYEQYF	TGCGCCAGCAGCTTGGGTCCTAGCGACTCCTACGAGCAGTACTTC
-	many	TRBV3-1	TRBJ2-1	CASSQASYNEQFF	TGTGCCAGCAGCCAAGCAAGCTACAATGAGCAGTTCTTC
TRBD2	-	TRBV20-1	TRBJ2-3	CSARDQRLAGVLTDTQYF	TGCAGTGCTAGAGATCAGCGACTAGCGGGAGTCTTGACAGATACGCAGTATTTT
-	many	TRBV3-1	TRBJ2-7	CASSQASGAYEQYF	TGTGCCAGCAGCCAAGCGAGCGGAGCCTACGAGCAGTACTTC
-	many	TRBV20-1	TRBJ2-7	CSASGSPSGEQYF	TGCAGTGCTAGCGGGAGCCCGTCAGGCGAGCAGTACTTC
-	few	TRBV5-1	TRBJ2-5	CASSLNPLSPTLQETQYF	TGCGCCAGCAGCCTCAACCCACTAAGCCCCACCCTGCAAGAGACCCAGTACTTC
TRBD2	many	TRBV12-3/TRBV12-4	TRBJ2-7	CASSPIAGRRYEQYF	TGTGCCAGCAGTCCTATAGCGGGAAGGCGCTACGAGCAGTACTTC
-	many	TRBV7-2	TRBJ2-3	CASVPTPGYTQYF	TGTGCCAGCGTCCCCACCCCCGGATATACGCAGTATTTT
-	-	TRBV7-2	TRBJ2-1	CASSFQPLNEQFF	TGTGCCAGCAGCTTTCAGCCCCTAAATGAGCAGTTCTTC
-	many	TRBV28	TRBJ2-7	CASREGRSRYEQYF	TGTGCCAGCCGAGAGGGACGAAGTAGGTACGAGCAGTACTTC
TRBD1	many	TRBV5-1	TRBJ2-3	CASSTGQGGADTQYF	TGCGCCAGCAGCACCGGACAGGGCGGGGCAGATACGCAGTATTTT
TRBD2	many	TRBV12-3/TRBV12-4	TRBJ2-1	CASSFGGSIHNEQFF	TGTGCCAGCAGTTTCGGCGGGAGTATCCACAATGAGCAGTTCTTC
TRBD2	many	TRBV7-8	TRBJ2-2	CASTTFFSRGGRTGELFF	TGTGCCAGCACCACCTTTTTTAGTCGGGGGGGTCGAACCGGGGAGCTGTTTTTT
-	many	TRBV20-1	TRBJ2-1	CSATGYNEQFF	TGCAGTGCTACAGGGTACAATGAGCAGTTCTTC
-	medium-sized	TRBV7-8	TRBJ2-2	CASSPDLPTGELFF	TGTGCCAGCAGCCCCGACTTACCCACCGGGGAGCTGTTTTTT
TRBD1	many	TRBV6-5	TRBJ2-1	CASSPGGAGQFF	TGTGCCAGCAGCCCAGGGGGCGCGGGGCAGTTCTTC